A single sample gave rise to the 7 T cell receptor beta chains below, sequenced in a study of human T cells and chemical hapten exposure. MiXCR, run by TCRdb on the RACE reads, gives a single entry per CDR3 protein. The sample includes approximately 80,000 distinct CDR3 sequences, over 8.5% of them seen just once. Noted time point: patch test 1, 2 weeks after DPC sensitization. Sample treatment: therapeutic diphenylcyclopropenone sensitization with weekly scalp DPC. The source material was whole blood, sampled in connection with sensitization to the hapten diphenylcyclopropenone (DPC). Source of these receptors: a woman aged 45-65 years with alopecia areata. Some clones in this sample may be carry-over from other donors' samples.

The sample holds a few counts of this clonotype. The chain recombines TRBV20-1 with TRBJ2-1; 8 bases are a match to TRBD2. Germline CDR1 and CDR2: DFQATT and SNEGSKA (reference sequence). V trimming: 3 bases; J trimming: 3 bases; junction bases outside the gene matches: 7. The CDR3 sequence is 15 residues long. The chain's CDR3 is CSASPSGSRYNEQFF. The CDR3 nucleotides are TGCAGTGCTAGTCCTAGCGGGTCCCGCTACAATGAGCAGTTCTTC.

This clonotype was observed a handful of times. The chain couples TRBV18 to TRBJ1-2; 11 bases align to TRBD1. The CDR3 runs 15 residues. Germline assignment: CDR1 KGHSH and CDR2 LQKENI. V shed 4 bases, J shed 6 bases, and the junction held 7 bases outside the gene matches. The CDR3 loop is CASSQTPGQGDGYTF. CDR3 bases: TGTGCCAGCTCACAAACGCCGGGACAGGGGGATGGCTACACCTTC.

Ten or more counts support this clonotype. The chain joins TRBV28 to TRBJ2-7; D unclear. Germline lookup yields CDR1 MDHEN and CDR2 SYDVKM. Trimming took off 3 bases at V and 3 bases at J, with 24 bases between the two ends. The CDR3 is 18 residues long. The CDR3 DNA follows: TGTGCCAGCAGTTTTGTGGTAGGTGCACCTAACTCCGGCTACGAGCAGTACTTC. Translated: CASSFVVGAPNSGYEQYF.

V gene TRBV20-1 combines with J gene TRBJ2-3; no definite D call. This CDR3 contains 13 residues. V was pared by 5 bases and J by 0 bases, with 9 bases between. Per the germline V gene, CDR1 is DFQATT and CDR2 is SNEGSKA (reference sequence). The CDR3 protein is CSAFPASTDTQYF. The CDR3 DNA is TGCAGTGCTTTTCCCGCTAGCACAGATACGCAGTATTTT.

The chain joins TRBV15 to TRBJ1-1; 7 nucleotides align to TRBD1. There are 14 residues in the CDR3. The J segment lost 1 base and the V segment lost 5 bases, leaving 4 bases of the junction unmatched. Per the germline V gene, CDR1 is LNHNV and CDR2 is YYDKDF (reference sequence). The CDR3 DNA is TGTGCCACCAGCGTAGGGACAGCGAACACTGAAGCTTTCTTT. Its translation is CATSVGTANTEAFF.

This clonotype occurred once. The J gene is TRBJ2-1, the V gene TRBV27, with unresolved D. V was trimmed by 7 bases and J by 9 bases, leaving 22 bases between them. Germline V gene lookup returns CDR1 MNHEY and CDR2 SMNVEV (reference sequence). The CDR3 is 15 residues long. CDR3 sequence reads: CASTQRSGPVGEQFF. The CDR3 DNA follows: TGTGCCAGCACCCAAAGGTCCGGGCCAGTGGGTGAGCAGTTCTTC.

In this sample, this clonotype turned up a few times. The CDR3 here is CASSFHPGTSGGSYQETQYF. Written as DNA, the CDR3 is TGTGCCAGCAGCTTCCACCCCGGGACTAGCGGGGGCTCATACCAAGAGACCCAGTACTTC. The gene calls are TRBV7-2 and TRBJ2-5; 14 positions agree with TRBD2. Trimming removed 3 bases from V and 0 bases from J; junction bases left unmatched: 12. This CDR3 comprises 20 residues. CDR1 is SGHTA, CDR2 FQGNSA, per germline.